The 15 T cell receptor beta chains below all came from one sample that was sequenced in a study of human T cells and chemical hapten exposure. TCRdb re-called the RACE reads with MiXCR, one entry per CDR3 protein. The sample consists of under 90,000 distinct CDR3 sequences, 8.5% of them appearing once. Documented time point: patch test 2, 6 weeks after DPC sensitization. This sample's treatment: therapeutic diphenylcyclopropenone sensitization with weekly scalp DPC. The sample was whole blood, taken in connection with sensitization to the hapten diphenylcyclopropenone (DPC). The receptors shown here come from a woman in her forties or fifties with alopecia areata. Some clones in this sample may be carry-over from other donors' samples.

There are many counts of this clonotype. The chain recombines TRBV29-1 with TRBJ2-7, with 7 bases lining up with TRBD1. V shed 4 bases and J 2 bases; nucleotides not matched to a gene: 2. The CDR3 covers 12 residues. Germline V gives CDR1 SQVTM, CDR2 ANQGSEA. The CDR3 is CSVGQGAYEQYF. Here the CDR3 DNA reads TGCAGCGTTGGGCAGGGGGCCTACGAGCAGTACTTC.

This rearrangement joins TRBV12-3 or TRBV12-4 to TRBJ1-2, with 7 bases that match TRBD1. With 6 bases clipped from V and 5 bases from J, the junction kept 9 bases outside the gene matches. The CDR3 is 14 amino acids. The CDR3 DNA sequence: TGTGCCAGCAGCCCAGGGGGAACGGGGTATGGCTACACCTTC. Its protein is CASSPGGTGYGYTF.

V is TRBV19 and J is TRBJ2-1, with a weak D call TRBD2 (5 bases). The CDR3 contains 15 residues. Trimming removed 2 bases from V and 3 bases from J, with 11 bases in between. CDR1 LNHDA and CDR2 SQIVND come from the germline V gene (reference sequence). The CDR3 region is CASSITSGNYNEQFF. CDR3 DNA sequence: TGTGCCAGTAGTATAACAAGCGGTAACTACAATGAGCAGTTCTTC.

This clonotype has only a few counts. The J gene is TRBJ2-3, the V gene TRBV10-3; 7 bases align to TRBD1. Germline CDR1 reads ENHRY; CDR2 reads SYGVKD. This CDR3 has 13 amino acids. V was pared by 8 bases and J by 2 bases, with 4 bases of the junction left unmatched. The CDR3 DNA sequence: TGTGCCATCCACAGGGGACCCACAGATACGCAGTATTTT. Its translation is CAIHRGPTDTQYF.

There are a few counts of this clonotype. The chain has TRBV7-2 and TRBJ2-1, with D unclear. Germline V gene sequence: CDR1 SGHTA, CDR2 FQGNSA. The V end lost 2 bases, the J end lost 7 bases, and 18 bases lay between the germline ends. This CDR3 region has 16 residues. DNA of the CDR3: TGTGCCAGCAGCTTACGGGCGGCCCAGGAGAGGAATGAGCAGTTCTTC. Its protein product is CASSLRAAQERNEQFF. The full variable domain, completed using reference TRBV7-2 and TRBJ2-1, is GAGVSQSPSNKVTEKGKDVELRCDPISGHTALYWYRQSLGQGLEFLIYFQGNSAPDKSGLPSDRFSAERTGGSVSTLTIQRTQQEDSAVYLCASSLRAAQERNEQFFGPGTRLTVL.

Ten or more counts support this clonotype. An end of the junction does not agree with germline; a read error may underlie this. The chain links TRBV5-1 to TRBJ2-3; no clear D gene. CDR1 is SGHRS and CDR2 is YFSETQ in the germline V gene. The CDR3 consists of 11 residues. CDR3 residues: CASSLEDTQYF. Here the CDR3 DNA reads TGTGCCAGCAGCTTGGAGGATACGCAGTATTTT.

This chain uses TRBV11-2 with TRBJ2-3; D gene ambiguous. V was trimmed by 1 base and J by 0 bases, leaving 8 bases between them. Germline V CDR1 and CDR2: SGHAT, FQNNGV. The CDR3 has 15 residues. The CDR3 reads CASSLVTRSTDTQYF. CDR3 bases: TGTGCCAGCAGCTTAGTGACTCGAAGCACAGATACGCAGTATTTT. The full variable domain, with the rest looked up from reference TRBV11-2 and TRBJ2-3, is EAGVAQSPRYKIIEKRQSVAFWCNPISGHATLYWYQQILGQGPKLLIQFQNNGVVDDSQLPKDRFSAERLKGVDSTLKIQPAKLEDSAVYLCASSLVTRSTDTQYFGPGTRLTVL.

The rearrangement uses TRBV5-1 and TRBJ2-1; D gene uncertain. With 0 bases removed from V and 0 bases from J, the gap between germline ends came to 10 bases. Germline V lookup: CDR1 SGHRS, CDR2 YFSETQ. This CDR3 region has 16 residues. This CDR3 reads CASSLALSSSYNEQFF. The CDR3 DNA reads TGCGCCAGCAGCTTGGCCTTGTCCAGCTCCTACAATGAGCAGTTCTTC.

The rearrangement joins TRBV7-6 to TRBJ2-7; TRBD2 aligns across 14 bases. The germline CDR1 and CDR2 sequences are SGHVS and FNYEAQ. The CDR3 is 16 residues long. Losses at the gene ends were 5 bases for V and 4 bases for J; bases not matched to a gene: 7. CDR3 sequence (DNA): TGTGCCAGCAGCCCGGGACTAGCGGGAGTAGGTTACGAGCAGTACTTC. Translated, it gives CASSPGLAGVGYEQYF.

In DNA form, the CDR3 reads TGTGCCAGCACTTCACAGGGGGCGAGTGAAAAACTGTTTTTT. Amino acid sequence: CASTSQGASEKLFF. V and J are TRBV2 and TRBJ1-4; TRBD1 agrees at 9 bases. This CDR3 spans 14 amino acids. Germline V gene lookup returns CDR1 SNHLY and CDR2 FYNNEI. V trimming: 7 bases; J trimming: 7 bases; junction bases outside the gene matches: 7.

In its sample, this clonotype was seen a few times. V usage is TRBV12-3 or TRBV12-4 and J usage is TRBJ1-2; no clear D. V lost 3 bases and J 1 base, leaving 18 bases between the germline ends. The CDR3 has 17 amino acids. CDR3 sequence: CASSLSNLPTDNYGYTF. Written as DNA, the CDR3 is TGTGCCAGCAGTTTGTCCAATCTTCCTACCGATAACTATGGCTACACCTTC.

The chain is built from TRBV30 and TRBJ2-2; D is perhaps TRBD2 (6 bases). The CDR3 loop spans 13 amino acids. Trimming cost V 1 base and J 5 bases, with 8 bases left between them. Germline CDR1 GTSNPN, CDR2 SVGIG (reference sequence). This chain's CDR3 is CAWSARGTGELFF. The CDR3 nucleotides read TGTGCCTGGAGTGCCCGGGGGACCGGGGAGCTGTTTTTT.

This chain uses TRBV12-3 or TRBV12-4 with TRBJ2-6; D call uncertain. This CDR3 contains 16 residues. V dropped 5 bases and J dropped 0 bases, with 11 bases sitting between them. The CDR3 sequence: CASSPPPTSGANVLTF. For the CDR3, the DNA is TGTGCCAGCAGTCCGCCCCCAACCTCTGGGGCCAACGTCCTGACTTTC.

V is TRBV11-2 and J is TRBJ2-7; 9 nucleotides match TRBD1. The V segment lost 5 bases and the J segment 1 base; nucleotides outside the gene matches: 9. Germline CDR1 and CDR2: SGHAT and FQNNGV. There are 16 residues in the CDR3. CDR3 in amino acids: CASSPGQGPLSYEQYF. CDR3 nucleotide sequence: TGTGCCAGCAGCCCAGGACAGGGGCCACTATCCTACGAGCAGTACTTC.

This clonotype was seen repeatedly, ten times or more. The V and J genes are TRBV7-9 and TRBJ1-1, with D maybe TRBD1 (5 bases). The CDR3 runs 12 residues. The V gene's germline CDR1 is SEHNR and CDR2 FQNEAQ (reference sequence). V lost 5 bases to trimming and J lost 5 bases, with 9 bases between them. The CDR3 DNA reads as TGTGCCAGCAGCAGGGGCCTGACTGAAGCTTTCTTT. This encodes CASSRGLTEAFF. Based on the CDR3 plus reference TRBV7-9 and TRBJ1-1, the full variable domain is DTGVSQNPRHKITKRGQNVTFRCDPISEHNRLYWYRQTLGQGPEFLTYFQNEAQLEKSRLLSDRFSAERPKGSFSTLEIQRTEQGDSAMYLCASSRGLTEAFFGQGTRLTVV.